In its sample, the clone carrying this T cell receptor (beta chain) was seen a few times. The antigen is undetermined. Quantitative 5'-RACE with molecular barcodes generated TCR beta libraries. TCRdb reprocessed the 5' RACE reads with MiXCR, giving one entry per CDR3 protein. The sample shows some 120,000 distinct CDR3 sequences, roughly an eighth of them seen only once. CDR3 length: 11 amino acids. V dropped 5 bases and J dropped 6 bases, with 6 bases sitting between them. Germline assignment: CDR1 ENHRY and CDR2 SYGVKD. This entry comes from a study of CD8 T cells in ankylosing spondylitis. Study-wide results and limits: What appeared characteristic of ankylosing spondylitis blood was a TCR beta motif of seven to nine highly homologous variants.

The chain recombines TRBV10-3 with TRBJ2-3, with TRBD2 as a possible D gene (5 bases). The clonotype was recovered from a female donor with ankylosing spondylitis or in good health (not recorded which). The sample comprised blood, either unsorted or a sorted T cell fraction (not recorded which). CDR3 amino acids: CAISTGDTQYF. CDR3 nucleotide sequence: TGTGCCATCAGTACGGGGGATACGCAGTATTTT.